Each of the 30 T cell receptor beta chains below was sequenced from the same sample in a study of cytomegalovirus exposure and HLA in healthy donors. PCR primers comprised 60 Vbeta and 13 Jbeta primers. Produced via immunoSEQ multiplex PCR; TCRdb's table is partial and in-frame only. The profile shows under 150,000 clones, about 70% of them singletons. Sequences were obtained from PBMCs. All receptors come from a woman aged 60-70 years in good health and CMV-seropositive.

The chain is built from TRBV9 and TRBJ2-6; 10 bases align to TRBD1. V was clipped by 4 bases and J by 0 bases; unmatched bases: 7. The germline V gene has CDR1 SGDLS and CDR2 YYNGEE. The CDR3 has 18 amino acids. The CDR3 bases are TGTGCCAGCAGCACTCCGGGACAGGGGCGCTCTGGGGCCAACGTCCTGACTTTC. Translating gives CASSTPGQGRSGANVLTF.

This clone was seen only a few times. The chain carries TRBV10-1 and TRBJ2-7; 7 bases are shared with TRBD1. Germline V gene sequence: CDR1 WNHNN, CDR2 SYGVQD (reference sequence). Losses at the gene ends were 6 bases for V and 2 bases for J; bases not matched to a gene: 7. The CDR3 contains 14 residues. The DNA for the CDR3 is TGCGCCAGCAGGAAGGACAGGATGCCCTACGAGCAGTACTTC. Its protein product is CASRKDRMPYEQYF.

This rearrangement joins TRBV6-5 to TRBJ1-2, with 7 bases identical to TRBD1. Germline loops: CDR1 MNHEY, CDR2 SVGAGI. With V trimmed by 0 bases and J by 4 bases, 5 bases remained unmatched. The CDR3 is made up of 15 amino acids. This chain's CDR3 is CASSYSEGASYGYTF. The CDR3 coding sequence is TGTGCCAGCAGTTACTCGGAGGGGGCCAGCTATGGCTACACCTTC.

V usage is TRBV7-2 and J usage is TRBJ2-7; D unresolved. Germline CDR1 and CDR2: SGHTA and FQGNSA. This CDR3 is 12 amino acids long. Trimming stripped 4 bases from V and 5 bases from J, with 9 bases between. CDR3 bases: TGTGCCAGCAGCTCTCAGGTCGACGAGCAGTACTTC. This sequence encodes CASSSQVDEQYF.

The V call is TRBV6-1, the J call TRBJ1-2; TRBD1 matches at 8 bases. The CDR3 covers 12 residues. The V and J ends lost 6 bases and 7 bases, in that order; junction bases with no gene match: 4. CDR1 and CDR2 from the germline V gene are MNHNS and SASEGT. In nucleotides, the CDR3 is TGTGCCAGCAGCGACAGGGGAGGTGGCTACACCTTC. Protein: CASSDRGGGYTF.

The rearrangement joins TRBV11-2 to TRBJ1-6; tentatively, D is TRBD1 (5 bases). Germline V lookup: CDR1 SGHAT, CDR2 FQNNGV. CDR3 length equals 15 residues. Trimming removed 5 bases from V and 10 bases from J, with 18 bases in between. CDR3 sequence reads: CASSPGGGRGSPLHF. The DNA for the CDR3 is TGTGCCAGCAGCCCCGGGGGGGGAAGAGGATCACCCCTCCACTTT.

This clone was counted only a few times. The chain links TRBV4-1 to TRBJ1-1; maybe TRBD1 (6 bases). The CDR3 sequence is 17 residues long. Trimming pared 2 bases from V and 1 base from J, leaving 17 bases between. In germline, CDR1 is MGHRA, CDR2 YSYEKL. CDR3: CASSQFVAGAPNTEAFF. The CDR3 DNA follows: TGCGCCAGCAGCCAATTCGTAGCAGGGGCGCCGAACACTGAAGCTTTCTTT.

The chain couples TRBV5-1 to TRBJ2-1, with 10 bases identical to TRBD2. The trim removed 3 bases at V and 10 bases at J, leaving 7 bases unmatched. In germline, CDR1 is SGHRS, CDR2 YFSETQ. The CDR3 sequence is 14 residues long. The CDR3 region has the DNA TGCGCCAGCAGCTCGTCTAGCGGGGGTCTCGAGCAGTTCTTC. Amino acid sequence: CASSSSSGGLEQFF.

In its sample, this clone was seen a few times. The CDR3 spells CASSPTGQGYGYTF. In nucleotides, the CDR3 is TGTGCCAGCTCACCAACGGGACAGGGCTATGGCTACACCTTC. The V call is TRBV18, the J call TRBJ1-2, with 9 bases aligning to TRBD1. The CDR3 sequence is 14 residues long. CDR1 and CDR2 from the germline V gene are KGHSH and LQKENI. The V and J ends lost 2 bases and 4 bases, in that order; junction bases with no gene match: 2.

The chain recombines TRBV6-1 with TRBJ2-7; the match to TRBD1 covers 9 bases. V trimming: 2 bases; J trimming: 4 bases; junction bases outside the gene matches: 3. The CDR3 has 14 residues. Germline values: CDR1 MNHNS, CDR2 SASEGT. This chain's CDR3 is CASSEMDRGYEQYF. CDR3 sequence (DNA): TGTGCCAGCAGTGAAATGGACAGGGGATACGAGCAGTACTTC.

The rearrangement uses TRBV10-3 and TRBJ2-1; TRBD1 matches at 12 bases. This CDR3 has 15 amino acids. Unmatched junction bases numbered 5, after V lost 4 bases and J lost 7 bases. Per germline, CDR1 ENHRY and CDR2 SYGVKD. The CDR3 DNA sequence: TGTGCCATCAGTGTGGGACAGGGGGCAGGGAATGAGCAGTTCTTC. Translating gives CAISVGQGAGNEQFF.

This clone turned up a few times. The CDR3 reads CASSYGTANYGYTF. CDR3 in DNA: TGTGCCAGCAGTTACGGGACAGCGAACTATGGCTACACCTTC. V is TRBV6-5 and J is TRBJ1-2; 7 bases are a match to TRBD1. With 2 bases clipped from V and 2 bases from J, the junction kept 2 bases outside the gene matches. CDR1 MNHEY and CDR2 SVGAGI come from the germline V gene. The CDR3 consists of 14 residues.

The chain combines TRBV7-3 with TRBJ1-6; possible D gene TRBD1, 5 bases. Germline V gives CDR1 SGHTA, CDR2 FQGTGA. The V end was cut by 5 bases, the J end by 4 bases, with 12 bases between. The CDR3 extends over 15 amino acids. The CDR3 sequence: CASSRGGTYNSPLHF. The CDR3 coding sequence is TGTGCCAGCAGCCGCGGGGGAACGTATAATTCACCCCTCCACTTT.

The chain joins TRBV5-1 to TRBJ2-5; maybe TRBD1 (5 bases). In germline, CDR1 is SGHRS, CDR2 YFSETQ. V was shortened by 4 bases and J by 3 bases, with 13 bases between the two germline ends. This CDR3 contains 14 residues. CDR3: CASSPWGSEETQYF. CDR3 sequence (DNA): TGCGCCAGCAGCCCCTGGGGCAGCGAAGAGACCCAGTACTTC.

The rearrangement uses TRBV7-9 and TRBJ1-1; D remains unclear. This CDR3 region has 13 residues. Germline V CDR1 and CDR2: SEHNR, FQNEAQ (reference sequence). V lost 6 bases, J lost 0 bases, and 8 bases lay in between. CDR3 DNA: TGTGCCAGCAGTCTACTAGTGAACACTGAAGCTTTCTTT. Protein product: CASSLLVNTEAFF.

CDR3 region: CASSSAGSGAEEQYF. CDR3 DNA: TGCGCCAGCAGCTCTGCCGGGAGCGGGGCGGAGGAGCAGTACTTC. The rearrangement links TRBV5-1 to TRBJ2-5; 7 bases match TRBD2. The CDR3 loop spans 15 amino acids. Germline CDR1 is SGHRS and CDR2 is YFSETQ. V gave up 3 bases and J gave up 11 bases; unmatched junction bases: 16.

This sequence joins TRBV27 and TRBJ1-5; TRBD1 might be the D (6 bases). The V end was cut by 1 base, the J end by 7 bases, with 17 bases between. The CDR3 spans 16 residues. Per the germline V gene, CDR1 is MNHEY and CDR2 is SMNVEV (reference sequence). The CDR3 DNA follows: TGTGCCAGCAGTTTATACGGGGGGCAAGGAACGCAGCCCCAGCATTTT. Protein product: CASSLYGGQGTQPQHF.

The chain carries TRBV18 and TRBJ1-2, with no clear D. This CDR3 spans 15 amino acids. V was clipped by 3 bases and J by 3 bases, with 14 bases between them. Per the germline V gene, CDR1 is KGHSH and CDR2 is LQKENI. The CDR3 DNA sequence: TGTGCCAGCTCACCTGAGCTCCGGCAGGACTATGGCTACACCTTC. Its protein product is CASSPELRQDYGYTF.

Of note for this clone: Other DNA sequences in the sample encode the same CDR3. This chain links TRBV4-1 with TRBJ2-3, with 10 bases lining up with TRBD2. CDR1 and CDR2 (germline): MGHRA, YSYEKL. Trimming removed 3 bases from V and 1 base from J; junction bases left unmatched: 4. The CDR3 sequence is 16 residues long. The CDR3 DNA reads as TGCGCCAGCAGCCAGGGGCTAGCGGGGGGCACAGATACGCAGTATTTT. Translated: CASSQGLAGGTDTQYF.

This rearrangement joins TRBV5-1 to TRBJ2-1, with 14 bases that match TRBD2. The CDR3 length is 20 residues. V lost 3 bases, J lost 0 bases, and 11 bases stayed unmatched. Germline V gene lookup returns CDR1 SGHRS and CDR2 YFSETQ. In DNA form, the CDR3 reads TGCGCCAGCAGCTCTGGGACTAGCGGGGGCCTTATTGACTCCTACAATGAGCAGTTCTTC. Residues: CASSSGTSGGLIDSYNEQFF. Looking up the rest from reference TRBV5-1 and TRBJ2-1 gives the full variable domain: KAGVTQTPRYLIKTRGQQVTLSCSPISGHRSVSWYQQTPGQGLQFLFEYFSETQRNKGNFPGRFSGRQFSNSRSEMNVSTLELGDSALYLCASSSGTSGGLIDSYNEQFFGPGTRLTVL.

V and J are TRBV5-1 and TRBJ2-2; 8 bases are a match to TRBD1. V trimming: 4 bases; J trimming: 1 base; junction bases outside the gene matches: 3. CDR1 and CDR2 (germline): SGHRS, YFSETQ. The CDR3 has 15 amino acids. DNA of the CDR3: TGCGCCAGCAGCCTGACAGGGGTGAACACCGGGGAGCTGTTTTTT. This encodes CASSLTGVNTGELFF.

The rearrangement joins TRBV5-3 to TRBJ1-2, with D unclear. TRBV5-3 is filed as an ORF, its function uncertain. V was pared by 5 bases and J by 3 bases, with 17 bases between. This CDR3 is 15 amino acids long. The CDR3 DNA reads as TGTGCCAGAAGTTCGAGGGCCAGAGAGGACTATGGCTACACCTTC. This gives the protein CARSSRAREDYGYTF.

The chain employs TRBV7-8 and TRBJ1-2; D possibly corresponds to TRBD1 (5 bases). CDR3 length equals 13 residues. Germline CDR1 reads SGHVS; CDR2 reads FQNEAQ. With 2 bases removed from V and 3 bases from J, the gap between germline ends came to 7 bases. CDR3 bases: TGTGCCAGCAGCTTAACGGGGGACTATGGCTACACCTTC. It encodes CASSLTGDYGYTF.

The V call is TRBV29-1, the J call TRBJ1-4, with D hard to call. V shed 4 bases and J shed 5 bases, with 11 bases lying between them. The germline gives CDR1 SQVTM, CDR2 ANQGSEA. This CDR3 region has 13 residues. CDR3 coding DNA: TGCAGCGTTGGGGAGGTGGGCAATGAAAAACTGTTTTTT. It specifies CSVGEVGNEKLFF.

This clone showed up just once. CDR3 sequence reads: CASSSVGASGKETQYF. The CDR3 region has the DNA TGTGCCAGCTCCTCCGTCGGGGCTAGCGGAAAAGAGACCCAGTACTTC. The gene calls are TRBV18 and TRBJ2-5; 7 bases align to TRBD2. CDR3 length: 16 amino acids. V was pared by 6 bases and J by 3 bases, with 13 bases of the junction left unmatched. Germline lookup yields CDR1 KGHSH and CDR2 LQKENI. The whole variable domain, filled in from reference TRBV18 and TRBJ2-5, reads NAGVMQNPRHLVRRRGQEARLRCSPMKGHSHVYWYRQLPEEGLKFMVYLQKENIIDESGMPKERFSAEFPKEGPSILRIQQVVRGDSAAYFCASSSVGASGKETQYFGPGTRLLVL.

The rearrangement joins TRBV18 to TRBJ1-1; no clear D gene. This CDR3 has 14 residues. Germline lookup yields CDR1 KGHSH and CDR2 LQKENI. Trimming removed 3 bases at V and 4 bases at J, with 12 bases between. CDR3 coding DNA: TGTGCCAGCTCACCGGCCGGGATGCGCACTGAAGCTTTCTTT. This codes for CASSPAGMRTEAFF. The full variable domain, with the rest looked up from reference TRBV18 and TRBJ1-1, is NAGVMQNPRHLVRRRGQEARLRCSPMKGHSHVYWYRQLPEEGLKFMVYLQKENIIDESGMPKERFSAEFPKEGPSILRIQQVVRGDSAAYFCASSPAGMRTEAFFGQGTRLTVV.

This chain links TRBV19 with TRBJ2-1; 7 bases are a match to TRBD1. The V gene end was trimmed by 7 bases and the J gene end by 4 bases; junction bases not matched to a gene: 7. This CDR3 has 14 amino acids. Germline-derived CDR1 and CDR2 are LNHDA and SQIVND (reference sequence). Written as DNA, the CDR3 is TGTGCCAGTAAAAAGGGGGCGGGTTACAATGAGCAGTTCTTC. It is translated as CASKKGAGYNEQFF.

This clone was counted between two and nine times. The chain has TRBV5-1 and TRBJ2-7; TRBD1 matches at 8 bases. The CDR3 is 16 residues long. The germline gives CDR1 SGHRS, CDR2 YFSETQ. J was trimmed by 5 bases and V by 0 bases; bases with no gene match: 10. The DNA of the CDR3 is TGCGCCAGCAGCTTGGCCGGGGAGGACAGGGTCCACGAGCAGTACTTC. Protein: CASSLAGEDRVHEQYF.

The rearrangement joins TRBV11-2 to TRBJ2-5, with 10 bases lining up with TRBD1. Germline values: CDR1 SGHAT, CDR2 FQNNGV. V shed 5 bases and J 11 bases; nucleotides not matched to a gene: 8. This CDR3 has 13 amino acids. The CDR3 spells CASSGDRGREQYF. The CDR3 nucleotides are TGTGCCAGCAGCGGGGACAGGGGACGGGAGCAGTACTTC.

V usage is TRBV6-5 and J usage is TRBJ1-1, with a tentative D call TRBD1 (6 bases). Germline CDR1 MNHEY, CDR2 SVGAGI. This CDR3 comprises 15 residues. Trimming removed 2 bases at V and 4 bases at J, with 14 bases between. The CDR3 here is CASSYGETGSTEAFF. The CDR3 bases are TGTGCCAGCAGTTACGGAGAGACAGGTAGCACTGAAGCTTTCTTT.